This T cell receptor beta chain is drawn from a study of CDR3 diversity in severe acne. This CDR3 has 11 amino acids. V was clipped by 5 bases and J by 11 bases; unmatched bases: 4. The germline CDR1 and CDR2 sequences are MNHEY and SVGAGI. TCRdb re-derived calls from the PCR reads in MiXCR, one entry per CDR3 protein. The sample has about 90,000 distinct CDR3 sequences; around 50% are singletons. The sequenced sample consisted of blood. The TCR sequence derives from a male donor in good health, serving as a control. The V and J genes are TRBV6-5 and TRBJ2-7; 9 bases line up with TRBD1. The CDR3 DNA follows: TGTGCCAGCAGTCGACAGGGGGAAAAGTACTTC. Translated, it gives CASSRQGEKYF.